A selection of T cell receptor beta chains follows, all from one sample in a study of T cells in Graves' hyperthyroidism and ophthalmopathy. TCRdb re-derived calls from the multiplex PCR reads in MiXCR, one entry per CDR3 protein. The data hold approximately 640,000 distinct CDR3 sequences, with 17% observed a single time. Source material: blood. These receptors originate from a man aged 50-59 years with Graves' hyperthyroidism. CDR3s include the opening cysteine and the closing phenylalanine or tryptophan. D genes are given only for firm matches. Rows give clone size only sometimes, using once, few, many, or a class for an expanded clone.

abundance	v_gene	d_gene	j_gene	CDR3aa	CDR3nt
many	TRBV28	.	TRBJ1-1	CASSPGPLNTEAFF	TGTGCCAGCAGTCCGGGACCGCTGAACACTGAAGCTTTCTTT
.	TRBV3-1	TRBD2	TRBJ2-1	CASSPLLGTSGGSNEQFF	TGTGCCAGCAGCCCCCTACTAGGGACTAGCGGGGGGTCCAATGAGCAGTTCTTC
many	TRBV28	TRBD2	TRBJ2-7	CASSLLGSGSINEQYF	TGTGCCAGCAGTTTGTTAGGTAGCGGGAGTATCAACGAGCAGTACTTC
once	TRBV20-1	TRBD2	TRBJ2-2	CSARTSDGTGGLFF	TGCAGTGCCAGGACTAGCGACGGCACCGGGGGGCTGTTTTTT
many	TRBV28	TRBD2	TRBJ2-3	CASSLAGSVGTQYF	TGTGCCAGCAGTCTAGCGGGGAGTGTTGGTACGCAGTATTTT
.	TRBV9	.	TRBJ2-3	CASSAKGNGALEQYF	TGTGCCAGCAGCGCCAAGGGAAACGGGGCACTGGAGCAGTATTTT
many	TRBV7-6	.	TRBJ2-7	CASSQTSGYEQYF	TGTGCCAGCAGCCAAACGAGCGGATACGAGCAGTACTTC
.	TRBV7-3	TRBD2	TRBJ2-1	CASSFLAGVTYNEQFF	TGTGCCAGCAGCTTCTTAGCGGGAGTAACCTACAATGAGCAGTTCTTC
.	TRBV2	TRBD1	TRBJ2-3	CAGAFDRGLTDTQYF	TGTGCCGGCGCATTCGACAGGGGGCTGACAGATACGCAGTATTTT
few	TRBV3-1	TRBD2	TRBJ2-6	CASSQVTLAGWSGANVLTF	TGTGCCAGCAGCCAAGTGACATTAGCGGGATGGTCTGGGGCCAACGTCCTGACTTTC
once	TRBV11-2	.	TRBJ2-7	CASSEGLARRAQQYF	TGTGCCAGCAGTGAAGGGCTGGCCAGGAGGGCCCAGCAGTACTTC
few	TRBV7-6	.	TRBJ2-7	CASSFRLGSSYEQYF	TGTGCCAGCAGCTTCAGGTTGGGAAGCTCCTACGAGCAGTACTTC
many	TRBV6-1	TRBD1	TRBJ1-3	CASSPDDRGSGNTIYF	TGTGCCAGCAGCCCTGACGACAGGGGCTCTGGAAACACCATATATTTT
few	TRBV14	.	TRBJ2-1	CASSPGLPGILEQFF	TGTGCCAGCAGCCCGGGACTCCCCGGTATCCTAGAGCAGTTCTTC
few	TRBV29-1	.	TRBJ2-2	CSIGDTGELFF	TGCAGTATAGGGGACACCGGGGAGCTGTTTTTT
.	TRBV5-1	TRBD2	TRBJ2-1	CASSLEASGRAGEQFF	TGCGCCAGCAGCTTGGAGGCTAGCGGGAGGGCGGGGGAGCAGTTCTTC
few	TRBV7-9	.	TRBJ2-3	CASSWGSGDTQYF	TGTGCCAGCAGCTGGGGAAGCGGCGATACGCAGTATTTT
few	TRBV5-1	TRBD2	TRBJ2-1	CASSLMGLAQYNEQFF	TGCGCCAGCAGCTTAATGGGACTAGCGCAGTACAATGAGCAGTTCTTC
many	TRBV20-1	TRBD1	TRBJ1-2	CSARGGGEISGYTF	TGCAGTGCTAGAGGAGGGGGCGAGATAAGTGGCTACACCTTC
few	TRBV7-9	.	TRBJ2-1	CASSLGGAHNEQFF	TGTGCCAGCAGCTTAGGTGGGGCGCACAATGAGCAGTTCTTC
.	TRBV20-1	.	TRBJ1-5	CSARAPRGSKGQPQHF	TGCAGTGCTAGAGCTCCCCGGGGCTCCAAAGGGCAGCCCCAGCATTTT
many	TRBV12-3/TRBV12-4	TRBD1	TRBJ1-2	CASITTGVKVGYTF	TGTGCCAGCATCACGACAGGGGTAAAGGTTGGCTACACCTTC
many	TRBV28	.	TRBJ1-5	CASSPGGDQPQHF	TGTGCCAGCAGCCCCGGGGGCGATCAGCCCCAGCATTTT
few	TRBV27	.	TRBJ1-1	CASGKQGWGLPEAFF	TGTGCCAGCGGAAAACAGGGATGGGGGCTCCCGGAAGCTTTCTTT
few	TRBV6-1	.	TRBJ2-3	CASSNPAPQYF	TGTGCCAGCAGTAACCCTGCTCCGCAGTATTTT
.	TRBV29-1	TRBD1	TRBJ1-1	CSGIQGTGTEAFF	TGCAGCGGTATACAGGGGACGGGCACTGAAGCTTTCTTT
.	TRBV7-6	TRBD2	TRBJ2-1	CASSLGSGRASSYNEQFF	TGTGCCAGCAGCTTAGGCAGCGGGAGGGCCAGCTCCTACAATGAGCAGTTCTTC
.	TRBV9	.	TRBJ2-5	CASSVGGTDRETQYF	TGTGCCAGCAGCGTAGGAGGTACGGATCGGGAGACCCAGTACTTC
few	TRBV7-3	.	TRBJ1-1	CASSLQGPSNTEAFF	TGTGCCAGCAGCTTGCAGGGCCCCTCGAACACTGAAGCTTTCTTT
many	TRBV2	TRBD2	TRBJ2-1	CASRWGGSYNEQFF	TGTGCCAGCAGGTGGGGGGGTTCCTACAATGAGCAGTTCTTC
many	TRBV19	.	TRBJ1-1	CASSISYRARTEAFF	TGTGCCAGTAGTATATCCTACAGGGCTAGGACTGAAGCTTTCTTT
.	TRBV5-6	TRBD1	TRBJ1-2	CASRSSQGGYGYTF	TGTGCCAGCAGGTCGTCGCAGGGGGGCTATGGCTACACCTTC
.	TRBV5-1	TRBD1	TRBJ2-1	CASSGTGQGNNEQFF	TGCGCCAGCAGCGGTACGGGACAGGGAAACAATGAGCAGTTCTTC
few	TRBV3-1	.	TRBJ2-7	CASSQDLRRHEQYF	TGTGCCAGCAGCCAAGATCTTCGGCGCCACGAGCAGTACTTC
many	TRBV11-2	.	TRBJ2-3	CASSLPGAGTDTQYF	TGTGCCAGCAGCCTACCGGGAGCCGGCACAGATACGCAGTATTTT
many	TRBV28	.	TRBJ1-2	CASSLSPRSYGYTF	TGTGCCAGCAGTTTGAGTCCGAGGAGCTATGGCTACACCTTC
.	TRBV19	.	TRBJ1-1	CASSITRGAGETEAFF	TGTGCCAGTAGTATAACCCGAGGTGCAGGGGAAACTGAAGCTTTCTTT
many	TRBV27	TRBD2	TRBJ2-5	CASSLTQTSGRFGETQYF	TGTGCCAGCAGTTTAACTCAGACTAGCGGGAGATTTGGAGAGACCCAGTACTTC
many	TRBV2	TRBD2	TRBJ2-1	CASRGLKTPNEQFF	TGTGCCAGCCGGGGACTAAAGACTCCCAATGAGCAGTTCTTC
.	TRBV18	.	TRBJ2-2	CASSPQPTPANTGELFF	TGTGCCAGCTCACCACAGCCTACTCCGGCGAACACCGGGGAGCTGTTTTTT
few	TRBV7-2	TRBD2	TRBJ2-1	CASSTLSGTFTNEQFF	TGTGCCAGCAGCACCCTTAGCGGGACGTTCACCAATGAGCAGTTCTTC
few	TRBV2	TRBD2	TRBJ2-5	CATRTSGQETQYF	TGTGCCACCCGGACTAGCGGGCAAGAGACCCAGTACTTC